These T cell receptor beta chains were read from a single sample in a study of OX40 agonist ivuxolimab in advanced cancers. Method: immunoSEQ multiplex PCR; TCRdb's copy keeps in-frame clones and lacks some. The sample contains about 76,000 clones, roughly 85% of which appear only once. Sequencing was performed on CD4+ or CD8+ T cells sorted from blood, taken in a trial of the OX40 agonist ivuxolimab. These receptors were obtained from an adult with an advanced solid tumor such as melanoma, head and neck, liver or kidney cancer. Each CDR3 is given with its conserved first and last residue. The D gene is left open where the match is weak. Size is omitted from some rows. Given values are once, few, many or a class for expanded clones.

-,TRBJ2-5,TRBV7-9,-,CASSLSREETQYF,TGTGCCAGCAGTTTATCCAGAGAAGAGACCCAGTACTTC
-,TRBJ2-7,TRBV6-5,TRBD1,CASMKTGGSSYEQYF,TGTGCCAGCATGAAGACAGGGGGAAGCTCCTACGAGCAGTACTTC
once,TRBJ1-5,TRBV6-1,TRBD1,CASTDRVGNQPQHF,TGTGCCAGCACGGACAGGGTAGGCAATCAGCCCCAGCATTTT
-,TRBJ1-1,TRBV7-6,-,CASSRWGSASTEAFF,TGTGCCAGCAGTAGGTGGGGGTCGGCGAGCACTGAAGCTTTCTTT
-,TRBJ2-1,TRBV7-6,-,CASSDQYNEQFF,TGTGCCAGCAGCGATCAGTACAATGAGCAGTTCTTC
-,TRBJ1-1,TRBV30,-,CAWSVTVGNTEAFF,TGTGCCTGGAGTGTAACTGTAGGGAACACTGAAGCTTTCTTT
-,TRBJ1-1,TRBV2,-,CASRASEDTEAFF,TGTGCCAGCCGGGCCTCGGAGGATACTGAAGCTTTCTTT
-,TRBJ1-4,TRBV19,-,CASSTQGRATNEKLFF,TGTGCCAGTAGTACACAGGGTCGAGCAACTAATGAAAAACTGTTTTTT
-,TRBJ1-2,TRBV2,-,CASSERIGLDGYTF,TGTGCCAGCAGTGAAAGAATAGGGCTAGATGGCTACACCTTC
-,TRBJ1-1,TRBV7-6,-,CASSPLNTEAFF,TGTGCCAGCAGCCCTTTGAACACTGAAGCTTTCTTT
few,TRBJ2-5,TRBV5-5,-,CASSLIQGGQETQYF,TGTGCCAGCAGCTTAATACAGGGAGGACAAGAGACCCAGTACTTC
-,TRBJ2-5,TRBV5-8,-,CASSRPGGQGTQYF,TGTGCCAGCAGCCGTCCTGGGGGCCAAGGGACCCAGTACTTC
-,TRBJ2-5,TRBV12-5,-,CASGLQETQYF,TGTGCTAGTGGACTACAAGAGACCCAGTACTTC
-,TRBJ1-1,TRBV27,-,CASSPDYFRDTEAFF,TGTGCCAGCAGTCCGGATTACTTTAGGGACACTGAAGCTTTCTTT
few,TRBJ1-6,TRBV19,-,CASSGTWDGSPLHF,TGTGCCAGTAGTGGGACTTGGGATGGATCACCCCTCCACTTT
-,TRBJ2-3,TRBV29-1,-,CSAITSDTDTQYF,TGCAGCGCCATTACATCTGACACAGATACGCAGTATTTT
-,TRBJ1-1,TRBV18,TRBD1,CASSAQGRTEAFF,TGTGCCAGCTCAGCACAGGGGAGAACTGAAGCTTTCTTT
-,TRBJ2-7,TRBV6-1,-,CASSVRDGGYEQYF,TGTGCCAGCAGTGTCCGGGACGGGGGCTACGAGCAGTACTTC
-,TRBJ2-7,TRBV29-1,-,CSVEDTWGIGEQYF,TGCAGCGTTGAAGATACGTGGGGGATAGGTGAGCAGTACTTC
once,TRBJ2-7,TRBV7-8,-,CASSLAGGPYEQYF,TGTGCCAGCAGCTTAGCGGGGGGCCCCTACGAGCAGTACTTC
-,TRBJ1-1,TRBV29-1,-,CSAGQFTEAFF,TGCAGCGCCGGCCAATTCACTGAAGCTTTCTTT
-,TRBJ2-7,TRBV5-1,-,CASSLEGNEQYF,TGCGCCAGCAGCTTGGAAGGGAACGAGCAGTACTTC
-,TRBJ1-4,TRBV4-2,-,CASSQDTQVTTNEKLFF,TGTGCCAGCAGCCAAGATACCCAGGTGACAACTAATGAAAAACTGTTTTTT
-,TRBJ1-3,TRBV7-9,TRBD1,CASSFRGLSGNTIYF,TGTGCCAGCAGCTTCAGGGGGCTCTCTGGAAACACCATATATTTT
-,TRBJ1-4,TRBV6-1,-,CASTLEEKLFF,TGTGCCAGCACACTAGAAGAAAAACTGTTTTTT
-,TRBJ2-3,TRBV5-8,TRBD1,CASSLGQGPGTDTQYF,TGTGCCAGCAGCTTGGGACAGGGGCCAGGCACAGATACGCAGTATTTT
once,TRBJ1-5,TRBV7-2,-,CASSSGNRVAQHF,TGTGCCAGCAGCTCCGGGAACAGGGTAGCCCAGCATTTT
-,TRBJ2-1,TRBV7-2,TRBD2,CASSPRGGQNEQFF,TGTGCCAGCAGCCCTCGGGGGGGCCAGAATGAGCAGTTCTTC